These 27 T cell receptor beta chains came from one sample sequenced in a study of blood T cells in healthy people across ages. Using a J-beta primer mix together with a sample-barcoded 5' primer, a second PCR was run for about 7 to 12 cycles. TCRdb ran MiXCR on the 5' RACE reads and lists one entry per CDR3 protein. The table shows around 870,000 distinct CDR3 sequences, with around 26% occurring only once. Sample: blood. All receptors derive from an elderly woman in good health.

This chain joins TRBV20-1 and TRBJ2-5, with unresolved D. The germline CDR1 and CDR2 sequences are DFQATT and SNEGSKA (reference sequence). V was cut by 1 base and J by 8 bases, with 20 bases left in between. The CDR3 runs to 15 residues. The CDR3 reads CSARAPVGEARTQYF. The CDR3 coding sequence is TGCAGTGCTAGAGCTCCAGTTGGGGAAGCAAGAACCCAGTACTTC.

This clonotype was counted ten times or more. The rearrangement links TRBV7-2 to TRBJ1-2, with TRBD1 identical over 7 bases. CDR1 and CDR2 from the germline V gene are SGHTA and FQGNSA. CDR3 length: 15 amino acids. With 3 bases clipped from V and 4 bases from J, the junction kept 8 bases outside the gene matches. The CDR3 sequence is CASSFEGARPYGYTF. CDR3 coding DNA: TGTGCCAGCAGCTTTGAGGGGGCGCGTCCCTATGGCTACACCTTC.

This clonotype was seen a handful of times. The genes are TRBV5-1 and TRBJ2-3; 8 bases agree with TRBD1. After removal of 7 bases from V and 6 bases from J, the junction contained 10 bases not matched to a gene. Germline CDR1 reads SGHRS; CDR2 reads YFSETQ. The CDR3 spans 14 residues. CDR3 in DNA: TGCGCCAGCTTGCTTTCAGGGGGCGAGGATACGCAGTATTTT. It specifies CASLLSGGEDTQYF.

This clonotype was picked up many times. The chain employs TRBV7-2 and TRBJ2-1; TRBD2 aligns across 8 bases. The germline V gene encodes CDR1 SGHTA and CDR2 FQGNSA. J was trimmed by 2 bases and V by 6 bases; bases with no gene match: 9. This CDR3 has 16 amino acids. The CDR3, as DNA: TGTGCCAGCAGGCCACAAAGCGGGGGCGCCTACAATGAGCAGTTCTTC. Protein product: CASRPQSGGAYNEQFF.

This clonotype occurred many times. CDR3 DNA sequence: TGCGCCAGCAGCCAGACGGGAGGCAGGGGGTCCTATGGCTACACCTTC. Its protein is CASSQTGGRGSYGYTF. The gene calls are TRBV4-3 and TRBJ1-2; 7 bases fit TRBD1. The V gene end was trimmed by 3 bases and the J gene end by 4 bases; junction bases not matched to a gene: 11. CDR1 and CDR2 from the germline V gene are LGHNA and YSLEER. This CDR3 is built from 16 residues.

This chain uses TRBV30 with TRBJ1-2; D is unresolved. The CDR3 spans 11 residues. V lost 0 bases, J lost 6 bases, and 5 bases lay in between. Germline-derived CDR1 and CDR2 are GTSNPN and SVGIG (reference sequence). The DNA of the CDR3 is TGTGCCTGGAGTGTAGGGAATGGCTACACCTTC. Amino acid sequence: CAWSVGNGYTF.

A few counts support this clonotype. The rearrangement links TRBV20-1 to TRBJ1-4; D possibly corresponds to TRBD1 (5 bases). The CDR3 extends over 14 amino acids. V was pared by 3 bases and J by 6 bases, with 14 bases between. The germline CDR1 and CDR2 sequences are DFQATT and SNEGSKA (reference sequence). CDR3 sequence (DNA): TGCAGTGCTAGTCGGGGGAAGGTGGATGAAAAACTGTTTTTT. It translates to CSASRGKVDEKLFF.

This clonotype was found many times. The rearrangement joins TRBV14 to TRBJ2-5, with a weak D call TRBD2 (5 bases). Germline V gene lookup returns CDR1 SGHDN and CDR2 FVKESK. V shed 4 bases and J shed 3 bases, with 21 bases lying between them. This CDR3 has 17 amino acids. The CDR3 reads CASSLKEVAGPKETQYF. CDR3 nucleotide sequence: TGTGCCAGCAGCCTAAAAGAGGTGGCGGGTCCCAAAGAGACCCAGTACTTC.

The CDR3 DNA follows: TGTGCCAGCAGACAACTTCTAGCGGAACCCTACAATGAGCAGTACTTC. This encodes CASRQLLAEPYNEQYF. This chain connects TRBV6-2 or TRBV6-3 to TRBJ2-5, with 7 bases aligning to TRBD2. This CDR3 spans 16 amino acids. J gave up 11 bases and V 6 bases, and 21 bases lay outside the gene matches. Looked up from germline, CDR1 is MNHEY and CDR2 is SVGEGT.

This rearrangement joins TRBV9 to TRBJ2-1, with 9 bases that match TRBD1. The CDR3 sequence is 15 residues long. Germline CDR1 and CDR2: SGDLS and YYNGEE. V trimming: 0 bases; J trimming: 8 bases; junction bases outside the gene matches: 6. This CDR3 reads CASSVGGQGGHEQFF. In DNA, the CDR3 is TGTGCCAGCAGCGTAGGGGGACAGGGTGGTCATGAGCAGTTCTTC. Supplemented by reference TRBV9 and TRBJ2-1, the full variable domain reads DSGVTQTPKHLITATGQRVTLRCSPRSGDLSVYWYQQSLDQGLQFLIQYYNGEERAKGNILERFSAQQFPDLHSELNLSSLELGDSALYFCASSVGGQGGHEQFFGPGTRLTVL.

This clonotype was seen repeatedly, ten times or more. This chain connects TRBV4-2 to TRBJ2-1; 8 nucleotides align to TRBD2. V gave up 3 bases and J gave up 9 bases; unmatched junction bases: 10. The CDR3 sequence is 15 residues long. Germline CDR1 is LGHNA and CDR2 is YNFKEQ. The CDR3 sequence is CASSQTGLVGSEQFF. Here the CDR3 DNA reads TGTGCCAGCAGCCAGACGGGACTAGTCGGTAGTGAGCAGTTCTTC.

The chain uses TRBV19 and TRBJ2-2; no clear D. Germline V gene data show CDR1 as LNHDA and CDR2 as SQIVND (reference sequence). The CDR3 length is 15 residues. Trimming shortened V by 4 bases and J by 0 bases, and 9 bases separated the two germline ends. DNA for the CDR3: TGTGCCAGTAGTAGGCAAAACACGAACACCGGGGAGCTGTTTTTT. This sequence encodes CASSRQNTNTGELFF.

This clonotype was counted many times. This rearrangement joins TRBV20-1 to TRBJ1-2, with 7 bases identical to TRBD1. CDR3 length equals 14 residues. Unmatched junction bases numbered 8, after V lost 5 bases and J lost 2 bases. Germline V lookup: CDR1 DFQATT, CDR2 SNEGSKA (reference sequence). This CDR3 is CSAGGTATNYGYTF. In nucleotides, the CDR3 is TGCAGTGCTGGTGGGACAGCGACGAACTATGGCTACACCTTC.

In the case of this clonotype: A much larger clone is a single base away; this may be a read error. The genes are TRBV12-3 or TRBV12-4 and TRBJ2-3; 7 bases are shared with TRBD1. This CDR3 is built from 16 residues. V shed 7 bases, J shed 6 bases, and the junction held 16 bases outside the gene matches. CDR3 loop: CASTTGTAWPADTQYF. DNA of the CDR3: TGTGCCAGCACTACCGGGACAGCCTGGCCCGCGGATACGCAGTATTTT.

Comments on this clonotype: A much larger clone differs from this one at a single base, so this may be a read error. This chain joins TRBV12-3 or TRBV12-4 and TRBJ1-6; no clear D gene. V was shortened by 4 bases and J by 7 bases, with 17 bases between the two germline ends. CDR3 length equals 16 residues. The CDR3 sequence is CASSSAPQIINSPLHF. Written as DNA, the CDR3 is TGTGCCAGCAGTTCGGCCCCTCAGATTATAAATTCACCCCTCCACTTT.

The CDR3 spells CASSGRDGANYGYTF. In nucleotides, the CDR3 is TGCGCCAGCAGCGGCCGGGACGGAGCTAACTATGGCTACACCTTC. The chain is built from TRBV5-1 and TRBJ1-2; the D gene is possibly TRBD1 (5 bases). The germline CDR1 and CDR2 sequences are SGHRS and YFSETQ. The CDR3 loop spans 15 amino acids. The V and J ends lost 4 bases and 0 bases respectively, with 13 bases between them.

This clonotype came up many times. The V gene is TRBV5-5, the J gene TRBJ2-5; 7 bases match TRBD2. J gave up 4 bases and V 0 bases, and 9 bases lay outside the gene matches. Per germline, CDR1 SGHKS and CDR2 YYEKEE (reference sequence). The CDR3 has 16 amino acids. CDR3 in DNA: TGTGCCAGCAGCTTGGGAGTCAGGGAGGGGCGAGAGACCCAGTACTTC. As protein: CASSLGVREGRETQYF.

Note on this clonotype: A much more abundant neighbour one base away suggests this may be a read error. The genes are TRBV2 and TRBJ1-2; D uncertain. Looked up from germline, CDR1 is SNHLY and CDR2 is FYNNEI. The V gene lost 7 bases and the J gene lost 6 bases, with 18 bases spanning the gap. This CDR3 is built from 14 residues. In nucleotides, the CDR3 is TGTGCCAGCACCACCGAGAACCAGCCAGATGGCTACACCTTC. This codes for CASTTENQPDGYTF.

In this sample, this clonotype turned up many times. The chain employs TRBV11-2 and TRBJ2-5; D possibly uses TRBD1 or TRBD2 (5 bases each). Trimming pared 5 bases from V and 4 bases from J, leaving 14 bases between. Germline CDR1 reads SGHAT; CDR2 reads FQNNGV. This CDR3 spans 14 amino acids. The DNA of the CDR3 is TGTGCCAGCAGCCCCATGGGGGTGGGAGAGACCCAGTACTTC. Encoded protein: CASSPMGVGETQYF.

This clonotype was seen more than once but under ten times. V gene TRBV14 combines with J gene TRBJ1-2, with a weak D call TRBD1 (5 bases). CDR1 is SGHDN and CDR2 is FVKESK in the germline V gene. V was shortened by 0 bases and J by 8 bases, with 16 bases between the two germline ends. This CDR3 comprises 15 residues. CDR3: CASSQDPGRPSGYTF. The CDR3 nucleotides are TGTGCCAGCAGCCAAGATCCAGGGCGGCCGAGCGGCTACACCTTC.

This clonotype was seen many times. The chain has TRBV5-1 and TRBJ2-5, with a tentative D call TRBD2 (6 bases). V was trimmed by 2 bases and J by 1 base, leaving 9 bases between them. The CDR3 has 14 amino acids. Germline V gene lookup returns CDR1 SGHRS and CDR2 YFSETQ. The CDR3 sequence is CASSFLGLQETQYF. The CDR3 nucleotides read TGCGCCAGCAGCTTTTTGGGACTCCAAGAGACCCAGTACTTC.

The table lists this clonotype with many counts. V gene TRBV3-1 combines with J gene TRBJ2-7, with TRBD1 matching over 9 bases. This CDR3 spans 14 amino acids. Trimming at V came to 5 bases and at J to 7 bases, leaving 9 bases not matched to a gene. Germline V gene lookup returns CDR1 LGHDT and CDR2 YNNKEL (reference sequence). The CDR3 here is CASSGQGSFGEQYF. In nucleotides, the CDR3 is TGTGCCAGCAGCGGACAGGGGTCATTCGGGGAGCAGTACTTC.

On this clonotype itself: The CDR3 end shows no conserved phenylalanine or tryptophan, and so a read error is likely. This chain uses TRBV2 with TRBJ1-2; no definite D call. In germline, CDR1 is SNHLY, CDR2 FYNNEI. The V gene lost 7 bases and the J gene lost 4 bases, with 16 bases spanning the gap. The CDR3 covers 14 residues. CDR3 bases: TGTGCCAGCATTTCCGGACGGCGGACCTATGGCTACACCGTC. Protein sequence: CASISGRRTYGYTV.

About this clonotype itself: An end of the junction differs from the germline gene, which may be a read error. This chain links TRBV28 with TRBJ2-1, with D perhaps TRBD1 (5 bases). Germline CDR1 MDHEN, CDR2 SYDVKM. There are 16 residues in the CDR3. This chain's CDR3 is CVSSPYQGGAYNEQFF. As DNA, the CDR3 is TGTGTCAGCAGCCCCTACCAGGGTGGAGCGTACAATGAGCAGTTCTTC.

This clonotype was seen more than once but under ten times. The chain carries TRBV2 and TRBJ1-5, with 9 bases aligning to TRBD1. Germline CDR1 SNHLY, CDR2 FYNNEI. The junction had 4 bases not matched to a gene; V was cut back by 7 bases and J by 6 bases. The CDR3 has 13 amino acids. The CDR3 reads CASNTGGLQPQHF. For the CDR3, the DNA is TGTGCCAGCAATACAGGGGGCCTTCAGCCCCAGCATTTT. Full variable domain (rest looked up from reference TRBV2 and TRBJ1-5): EPEVTQTPSHQVTQMGQEVILRCVPISNHLYFYWYRQILGQKVEFLVSFYNNEISEKSEIFDDQFSVERPDGSNFTLKIRSTKLEDSAMYFCASNTGGLQPQHFGDGTRLSIL.

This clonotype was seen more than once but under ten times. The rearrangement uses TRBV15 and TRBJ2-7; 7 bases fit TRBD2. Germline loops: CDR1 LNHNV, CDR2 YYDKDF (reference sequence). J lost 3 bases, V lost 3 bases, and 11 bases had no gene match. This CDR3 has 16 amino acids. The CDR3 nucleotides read TGTGCCACCAGCAGTCCCGGGGAGGGTAACGACTACGAGCAGTACTTC. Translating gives CATSSPGEGNDYEQYF.

CDR3 sequence reads: CASSRLVSADTQYF. CDR3 nucleotide sequence: TGTGCCAGCAGTCGACTAGTAAGCGCAGATACGCAGTATTTT. The chain employs TRBV12-3 or TRBV12-4 and TRBJ2-3, with D perhaps TRBD2 (6 bases). Trimming pared 5 bases from V and 4 bases from J, leaving 13 bases between. The CDR3 has 14 residues.